These 25 T cell receptor beta chains came from one sample sequenced in a study of T cell responses to AZD1222 COVID-19 vaccine. The table came from immunoSEQ multiplex PCR; TCRdb's copy has only in-frame clones and leaves some out. The repertoire holds 100,000 to 110,000 clones, with about 89% as singletons. The input for sequencing was peripheral blood, taken on day 0 of MenACWY control vaccination. The source of these receptors is an adult in good health.

The chain combines TRBV19 with TRBJ2-2; either TRBD1 or TRBD2 may supply D (7 bases each). The CDR3 covers 14 residues. V lost 7 bases to trimming and J lost 4 bases, with 13 bases between them. CDR1 and CDR2 (germline): LNHDA, SQIVND (reference sequence). The CDR3 sequence is CASKTGRGTGELFF. The CDR3 DNA is TGTGCCAGTAAGACAGGGAGGGGCACCGGGGAGCTGTTTTTT.

The CDR3 sequence: CASSGFQETQYF. CDR3 nucleotides: TGTGCCAGCTCGGGGTTTCAAGAGACCCAGTACTTC. This chain connects TRBV6-5 to TRBJ2-5; weak D call: TRBD2 (5 bases). This CDR3 has 12 residues. V was shortened by 8 bases and J by 2 bases, with 9 bases between the two germline ends. CDR1 and CDR2 from the germline V gene are MNHEY and SVGAGI.

This chain links TRBV30 with TRBJ1-2; 7 bases map to TRBD1. Germline CDR1 GTSNPN, CDR2 SVGIG (reference sequence). Trimming cost V 1 base and J 2 bases; bases outside gene matches: 7. This CDR3 is built from 15 residues. The CDR3, as DNA: TGTGCCTGGAGTGCAACAGGGGAAGGCAACTATGGCTACACCTTC. Protein sequence: CAWSATGEGNYGYTF.

This sequence joins TRBV6-6 and TRBJ1-1, with 7 nucleotides matching TRBD1. V trimming: 5 bases; J trimming: 4 bases; junction bases outside the gene matches: 4. The CDR3 has 13 amino acids. Per the germline V gene, CDR1 is MNHNY and CDR2 is SVGAGI (reference sequence). CDR3 loop: CASSTTGLTEAFF. The CDR3 nucleotides are TGTGCCAGCAGTACGACAGGGCTCACTGAAGCTTTCTTT.

This clone was seen just once. V is TRBV28 and J is TRBJ1-2; D uncertain. Looked up from germline, CDR1 is MDHEN and CDR2 is SYDVKM. Trimming left V 2 bases short and J 1 base short, with 17 bases between. CDR3 size: 17 residues. The CDR3 sequence is CASSLSYLGSLNYGYTF. CDR3 sequence (DNA): TGTGCCAGCAGTTTAAGCTATTTGGGCAGCCTTAACTATGGCTACACCTTC.

This clone appeared once. The V and J genes are TRBV11-2 and TRBJ1-1, with D hard to call. V dropped 5 bases and J dropped 1 base, with 5 bases sitting between them. CDR3 length: 12 amino acids. Germline V gives CDR1 SGHAT, CDR2 FQNNGV. CDR3 DNA: TGTGCCAGCAGCCGGACGAACACTGAAGCTTTCTTT. Encoded protein: CASSRTNTEAFF.

The chain combines TRBV6-2 or TRBV6-3 with TRBJ2-4; perhaps D is TRBD1 or TRBD2 (5 bases each). Germline assignment: CDR1 MNHEY and CDR2 SVGEGT. The CDR3 runs 20 residues. With 4 bases removed from V and 5 bases from J, the gap between germline ends came to 30 bases. In nucleotides, the CDR3 is TGTGCCAGCAGTTCGGCCGGGACCCTCCTCGTGGTTGGGTCCCAAAACATTCAGTACTTC. Its protein is CASSSAGTLLVVGSQNIQYF.

The chain combines TRBV18 with TRBJ1-3; possible D gene TRBD1, 5 bases. V was cut by 2 bases and J by 4 bases, with 12 bases left in between. The germline V gene has CDR1 KGHSH and CDR2 LQKENI. CDR3 length: 15 residues. CDR3 nucleotide sequence: TGTGCCAGCTCACCAGGGGCAGGGAGAGGAAACACCATATATTTT. Amino acid sequence: CASSPGAGRGNTIYF.

J is TRBJ2-2 and V is TRBV5-8; 7 nucleotides line up with TRBD1. The CDR3 covers 17 residues. From germline, CDR1 is SGHTS and CDR2 YDEGEE. The ends lost 1 base at V and 1 base at J; junction bases unmatched: 7. CDR3 loop: CASSLWGRQGNTGELFF. The CDR3, as DNA: TGTGCCAGCAGCTTGTGGGGGCGACAGGGGAACACCGGGGAGCTGTTTTTT.

The chain couples TRBV28 to TRBJ1-5; TRBD1 aligns across 7 bases. The V gene's germline CDR1 is MDHEN and CDR2 SYDVKM. CDR3 length: 15 residues. The junction had 5 bases not matched to a gene; V was cut back by 6 bases and J by 0 bases. The CDR3 coding sequence is TGTGCCAGCAGGTCGGGACAGCCTAGCAATCAGCCCCAGCATTTT. Protein: CASRSGQPSNQPQHF.

The genes are TRBV6-2 or TRBV6-3 and TRBJ2-3, with 12 bases identical to TRBD2. The germline V gene encodes CDR1 MNHEY and CDR2 SVGEGT. V was clipped by 5 bases and J by 5 bases; unmatched bases: 8. The CDR3 has 16 amino acids. The CDR3 region is CASSPWTSGVGDTQYF. The CDR3 coding sequence is TGTGCCAGCAGTCCCTGGACTAGCGGGGTTGGAGATACGCAGTATTTT.

V gene TRBV4-2 combines with J gene TRBJ1-2; D unclear. Germline V gives CDR1 LGHNA, CDR2 YNFKEQ. The CDR3 has 13 amino acids. Trimming left V 1 base short and J 5 bases short, with 8 bases between. CDR3 region: CASSQVETYGYTF. DNA for the CDR3: TGTGCCAGCAGCCAAGTAGAGACATATGGCTACACCTTC.

The J gene is TRBJ2-5, the V gene TRBV3-1 (or the pseudogene TRBV3-2); D tentatively fits TRBD1 or TRBD2 (5 bases each). Germline lookup yields CDR1 LGHDT and CDR2 YNNKEL (reference sequence). V lost 0 bases, J lost 4 bases, and 15 bases lay in between. The CDR3 loop spans 16 amino acids. The CDR3, as DNA: TGTGCCAGCAGCCAAGAGAGGGGTTGGGAGACAGAGACCCAGTACTTC. Its translation: CASSQERGWETETQYF.

The chain couples TRBV6-1 to TRBJ2-3; TRBD2 matches at 9 bases. This CDR3 is 17 amino acids long. The V segment lost 1 base and the J segment 5 bases; nucleotides outside the gene matches: 10. The germline CDR1 and CDR2 sequences are MNHNS and SASEGT. The CDR3 protein is CASSEEGIAGAGDTQYF. CDR3 coding DNA: TGTGCCAGCAGTGAAGAAGGAATAGCGGGGGCGGGAGATACGCAGTATTTT.

The J gene is TRBJ2-5, the V gene TRBV5-1; maybe TRBD1 (5 bases). V was shortened by 3 bases and J by 5 bases, with 11 bases between the two germline ends. The CDR3 contains 13 residues. Germline V gene sequence: CDR1 SGHRS, CDR2 YFSETQ. The CDR3 reads CASSSQGWETQYF. CDR3 DNA: TGCGCCAGCAGCTCCCAGGGTTGGGAGACCCAGTACTTC. Using reference TRBV5-1 and TRBJ2-5 for the parts outside the CDR3, the full variable domain is KAGVTQTPRYLIKTRGQQVTLSCSPISGHRSVSWYQQTPGQGLQFLFEYFSETQRNKGNFPGRFSGRQFSNSRSEMNVSTLELGDSALYLCASSSQGWETQYFGPGTRLLVL.

This sequence joins TRBV2 and TRBJ1-2; 7 bases align to TRBD1. The junction had 8 bases not matched to a gene; V was cut back by 6 bases and J by 4 bases. The length of the CDR3 is 14 residues. Per germline, CDR1 SNHLY and CDR2 FYNNEI. Here the CDR3 DNA reads TGTGCCAGCAGCAGGACCGGGACAGCCTATGGCTACACCTTC. Its protein product is CASSRTGTAYGYTF. Full variable domain (missing parts from reference TRBV2 and TRBJ1-2): EPEVTQTPSHQVTQMGQEVILRCVPISNHLYFYWYRQILGQKVEFLVSFYNNEISEKSEIFDDQFSVERPDGSNFTLKIRSTKLEDSAMYFCASSRTGTAYGYTFGSGTRLTVV.

The chain joins TRBV5-4 to TRBJ2-7; TRBD2 is a possible D gene (6 bases). Germline CDR1 SGHNT, CDR2 YYREEE (reference sequence). The CDR3 is 14 residues long. Trimming shortened V by 0 bases and J by 4 bases, and 11 bases separated the two germline ends. The DNA for the CDR3 is TGTGCCAGCAGCTTGGCATCGCGGGGATACGAGCAGTACTTC. Translating gives CASSLASRGYEQYF.

The chain links TRBV2 to TRBJ2-2; D ambiguous. The germline V gene encodes CDR1 SNHLY and CDR2 FYNNEI. V was trimmed by 1 base and J by 5 bases, leaving 5 bases between them. This CDR3 spans 13 amino acids. As DNA, the CDR3 is TGTGCCAGCAGTGAAGGGGTTACCGGGGAGCTGTTTTTT. This translates into CASSEGVTGELFF.

This chain uses TRBV28 with TRBJ1-2; D not resolved. Germline V gene lookup returns CDR1 MDHEN and CDR2 SYDVKM. V was shortened by 3 bases and J by 6 bases, with 8 bases between the two germline ends. The length of the CDR3 is 12 residues. CDR3 bases: TGTGCCAGCAGTTTGAGGGCACATGGCTACACCTTC. It translates to CASSLRAHGYTF.

This clone has more than one count but fewer than ten. This chain uses TRBV5-1 with TRBJ1-1; D is unresolved. The CDR3 extends over 15 amino acids. The V end lost 2 bases, the J end lost 6 bases, and 17 bases lay between the germline ends. Germline V CDR1 and CDR2: SGHRS, YFSETQ. This CDR3 reads CASSLVRDTQPEAFF. The CDR3, as DNA: TGCGCCAGCAGCTTAGTACGTGACACCCAACCTGAAGCTTTCTTT. The full variable domain, completed using reference TRBV5-1 and TRBJ1-1, is KAGVTQTPRYLIKTRGQQVTLSCSPISGHRSVSWYQQTPGQGLQFLFEYFSETQRNKGNFPGRFSGRQFSNSRSEMNVSTLELGDSALYLCASSLVRDTQPEAFFGQGTRLTVV.

This rearrangement joins TRBV7-9 to TRBJ2-7; D gene unclear. Germline V CDR1 and CDR2: SEHNR, FQNEAQ (reference sequence). Deletions cut 5 bases from V and 2 bases from J, with 13 bases between. The CDR3 contains 14 residues. CDR3 sequence reads: CASSPWATTYEQYF. As DNA, the CDR3 is TGTGCCAGCAGCCCATGGGCCACCACCTACGAGCAGTACTTC.

The rearrangement joins TRBV12-3 or TRBV12-4 to TRBJ1-1; D unclear. This CDR3 has 13 amino acids. The ends were cut back, 8 bases at V and 4 bases at J, with 14 bases in the middle. The chain's CDR3 is CASLHDDGTEAFF. CDR3 nucleotide sequence: TGTGCCAGCCTACACGACGATGGCACTGAAGCTTTCTTT.

About this clone: Other DNA sequences from this sample encode an identical CDR3 as well. The chain joins TRBV19 to TRBJ1-2, with no clear D. The CDR3 extends over 12 amino acids. V lost 5 bases and J 2 bases, leaving 6 bases between the germline ends. CDR1 and CDR2 from the germline V gene are LNHDA and SQIVND (reference sequence). CDR3 sequence (DNA): TGTGCCAGTAGTCCCCGAAACTATGGCTACACCTTC. This encodes CASSPRNYGYTF.

A remark on this clone: Within the sample, other DNA sequences also encode this same CDR3. The chain employs TRBV5-1 and TRBJ2-5; 7 positions match TRBD1. The V and J ends lost 0 bases and 2 bases, in that order; junction bases with no gene match: 4. The CDR3 runs 15 residues. CDR1 is SGHRS and CDR2 is YFSETQ in the germline V gene. The CDR3 sequence is CASSLGTGRQETQYF. Written as DNA, the CDR3 is TGCGCCAGCAGCTTGGGGACAGGTCGGCAAGAGACCCAGTACTTC.

This clone was recorded once. The rearrangement joins TRBV3-1 (or the pseudogene TRBV3-2) to TRBJ1-2; 7 bases line up with TRBD1. CDR1 and CDR2 (germline): LGHDT, YNNKEL (reference sequence). This CDR3 comprises 14 residues. Trimming cost V 4 bases and J 1 base; bases outside gene matches: 3. This chain's CDR3 is CASSPDRVNYGYTF. The CDR3 DNA reads TGTGCCAGCAGCCCCGACAGGGTTAACTATGGCTACACCTTC.